This TCR beta chain was profiled in a study of blood T cell repertoires in COVID-19. As processed by the authors: Amplification from reference gene primers served as the basis for estimated nucleated cell counts. Data came from immunoSEQ multiplex PCR; TCRdb stores just in-frame clones and leaves some out. The DNA gave D and trimming, while V, J and clone size come from that table. Here the sample spans 210,000 or so clones, roughly nine tenths being singletons. Germline CDR1 reads MNHNY; CDR2 reads SVGAGI (reference sequence). This CDR3 contains 16 residues. Trimming stripped 1 base from V and 5 bases from J, with 14 bases between.

This clonotype was sampled from a man aged 25 to 45 who had recovered from COVID-19. The material sequenced was PBMCs or T cells enriched from blood (not recorded which). The rearrangement uses TRBV6-6 and TRBJ2-2; no clear D gene. The CDR3, as DNA: TGTGCCAGCAGTTACTTCGCTTTTGCGGTAACCGGGGAGCTGTTTTTT. Translating it yields CASSYFAFAVTGELFF.